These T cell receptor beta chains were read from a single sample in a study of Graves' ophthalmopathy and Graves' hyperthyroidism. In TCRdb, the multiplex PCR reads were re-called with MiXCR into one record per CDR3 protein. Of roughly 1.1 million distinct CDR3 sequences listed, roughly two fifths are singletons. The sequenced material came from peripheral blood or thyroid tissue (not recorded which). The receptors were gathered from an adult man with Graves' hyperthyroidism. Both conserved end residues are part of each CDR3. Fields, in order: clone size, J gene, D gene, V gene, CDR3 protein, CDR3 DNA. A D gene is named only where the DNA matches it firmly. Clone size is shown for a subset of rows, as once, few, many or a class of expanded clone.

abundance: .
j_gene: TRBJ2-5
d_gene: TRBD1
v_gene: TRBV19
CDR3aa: CASSIITGGQETQYF
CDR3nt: TGTGCCAGTAGTATAATAACAGGGGGCCAAGAGACCCAGTACTTC

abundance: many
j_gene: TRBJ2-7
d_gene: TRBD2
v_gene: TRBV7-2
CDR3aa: CASTRAGTSGYEQYF
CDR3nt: TGTGCCAGCACCAGAGCCGGGACTAGCGGCTACGAGCAGTACTTC

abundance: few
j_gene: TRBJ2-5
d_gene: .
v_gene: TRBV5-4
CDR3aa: CASSSLQQETQYF
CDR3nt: TGTGCCAGCTCATCCCTCCAGCAAGAGACCCAGTACTTC

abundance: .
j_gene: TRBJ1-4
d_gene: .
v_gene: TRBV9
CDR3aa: CASSPRSRGDEKLFF
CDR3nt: TGTGCCAGCTCACCACGATCGAGGGGAGATGAAAAACTGTTTTTT

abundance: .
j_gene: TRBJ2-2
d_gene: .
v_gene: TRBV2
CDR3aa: CASTEGWGSNTGELFF
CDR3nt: TGTGCCAGCACCGAAGGATGGGGCTCGAACACCGGGGAGCTGTTTTTT

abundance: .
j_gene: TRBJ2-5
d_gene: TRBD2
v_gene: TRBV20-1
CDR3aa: CSARAQGLAGGVYQETQYF
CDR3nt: TGCAGTGCTAGAGCCCAAGGACTAGCGGGAGGAGTGTACCAAGAGACCCAGTACTTC

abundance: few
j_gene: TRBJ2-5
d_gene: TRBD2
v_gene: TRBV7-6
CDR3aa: CASSRLAGEQESQYF
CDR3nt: TGTGCCAGCAGCCGACTAGCGGGGGAACAAGAGTCCCAGTACTTC

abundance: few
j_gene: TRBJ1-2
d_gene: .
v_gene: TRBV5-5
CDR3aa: CASSRGTGTVYGYTF
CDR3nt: TGTGCCAGCAGCAGGGGCACCGGGACCGTGTATGGCTACACCTTC

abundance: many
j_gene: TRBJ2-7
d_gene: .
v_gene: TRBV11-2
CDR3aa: CASRSEGSEQYF
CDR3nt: TGTGCCAGCAGGTCCGAAGGGAGCGAGCAGTACTTC

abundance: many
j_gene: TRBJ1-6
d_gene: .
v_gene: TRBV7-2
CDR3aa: CASSLAVASVSPLHF
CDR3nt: TGTGCCAGCAGCTTAGCTGTGGCATCAGTTTCACCCCTCCACTTT

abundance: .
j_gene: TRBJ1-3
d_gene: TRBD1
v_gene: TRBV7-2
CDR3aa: CASSPMGQRDTIYF
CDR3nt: TGTGCCAGCAGCCCGATGGGACAGCGGGACACCATATATTTT

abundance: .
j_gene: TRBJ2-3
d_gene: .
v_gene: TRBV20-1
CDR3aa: CSALPGATSGTDTQYF
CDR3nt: TGCAGTGCCCTACCTGGAGCTACATCGGGCACAGATACGCAGTATTTT

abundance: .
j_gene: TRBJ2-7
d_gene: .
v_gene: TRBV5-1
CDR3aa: CASKISAWRSYEQYF
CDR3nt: TGCGCCAGCAAGATTTCAGCCTGGAGATCCTACGAGCAGTACTTC

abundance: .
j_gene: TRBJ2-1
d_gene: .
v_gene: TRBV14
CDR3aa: CASSPWGYNEQFF
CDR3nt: TGTGCCAGCAGCCCTTGGGGCTACAATGAGCAGTTCTTC

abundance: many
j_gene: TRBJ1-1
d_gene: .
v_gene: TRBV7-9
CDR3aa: CASSLLRGRNTEAFF
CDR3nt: TGTGCCAGCAGCTTATTGCGGGGGAGAAACACTGAAGCTTTCTTT

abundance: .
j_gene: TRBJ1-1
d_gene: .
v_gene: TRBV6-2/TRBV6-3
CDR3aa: CASSYPESGAFF
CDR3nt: TGTGCCAGCAGTTACCCAGAGTCAGGAGCTTTCTTT

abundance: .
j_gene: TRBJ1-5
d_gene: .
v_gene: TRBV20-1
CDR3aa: CSAQDADAQPQHF
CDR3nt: TGCAGTGCCCAAGACGCCGATGCTCAGCCCCAGCATTTT

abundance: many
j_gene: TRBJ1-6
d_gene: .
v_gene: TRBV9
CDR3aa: CASSPGTMGSPLHF
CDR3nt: TGTGCCAGCAGCCCCGGGACGATGGGTTCACCCCTCCACTTT

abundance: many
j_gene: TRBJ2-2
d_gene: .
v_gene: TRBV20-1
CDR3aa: CSAQGSQGLTGELFF
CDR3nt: TGCAGTGCGCAGGGGTCCCAGGGACTTACCGGGGAGCTGTTTTTT

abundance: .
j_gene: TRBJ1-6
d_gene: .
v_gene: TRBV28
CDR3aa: CASSRVGPNSPLHF
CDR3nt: TGTGCCAGCAGCCGGGTCGGCCCGAATTCACCCCTCCACTTT

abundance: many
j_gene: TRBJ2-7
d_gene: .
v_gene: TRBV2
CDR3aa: CATTDRFEHEQYF
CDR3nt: TGTGCCACCACTGACAGGTTTGAACACGAGCAGTACTTC

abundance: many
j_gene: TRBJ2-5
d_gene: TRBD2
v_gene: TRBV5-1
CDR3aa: CASSLLAGTQETQYF
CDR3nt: TGCGCCAGCAGCTTACTAGCGGGGACCCAAGAGACCCAGTACTTC

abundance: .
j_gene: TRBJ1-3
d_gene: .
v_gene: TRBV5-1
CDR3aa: CASSLEGIGGNTIYF
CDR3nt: TGCGCCAGCAGCTTGGAGGGGATAGGCGGAAACACCATATATTTT

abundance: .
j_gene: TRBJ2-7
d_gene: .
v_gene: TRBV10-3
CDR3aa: CAISVFRGEDGDEQYF
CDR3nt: TGTGCCATCAGTGTTTTCCGGGGCGAGGATGGGGACGAGCAGTACTTC

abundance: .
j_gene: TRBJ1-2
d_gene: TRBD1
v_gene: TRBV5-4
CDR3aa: CASSSPTGGIGYTF
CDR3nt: TGTGCCAGCAGCTCTCCTACAGGGGGCATCGGCTACACCTTC

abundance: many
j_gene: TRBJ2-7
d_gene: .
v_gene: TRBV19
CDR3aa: CASSIDPRTYEQYF
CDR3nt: TGTGCCAGTAGTATAGATCCCAGGACCTACGAGCAGTACTTC

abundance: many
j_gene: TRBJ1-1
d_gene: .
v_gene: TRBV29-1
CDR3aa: CSVDTGRVYTEAFF
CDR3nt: TGCAGCGTTGATACAGGGAGAGTGTACACTGAAGCTTTCTTT

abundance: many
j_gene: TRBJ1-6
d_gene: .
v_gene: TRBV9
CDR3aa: CASSARKDGPLHF
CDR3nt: TGTGCCAGCAGCGCACGAAAGGATGGACCCCTCCACTTT

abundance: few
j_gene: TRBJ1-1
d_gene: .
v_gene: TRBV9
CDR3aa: CASTLGVANTEAFF
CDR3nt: TGTGCCAGCACCCTAGGGGTGGCGAACACTGAAGCTTTCTTT

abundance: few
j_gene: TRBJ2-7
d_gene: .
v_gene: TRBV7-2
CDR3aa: CASSQDVAAVGYEQYF
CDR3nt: TGCGCCAGCAGCCAAGATGTTGCAGCCGTGGGATACGAGCAGTACTTC

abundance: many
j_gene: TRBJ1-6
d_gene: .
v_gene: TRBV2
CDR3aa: CASCSLYNSPLHF
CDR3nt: TGTGCCAGCTGCAGCCTCTATAATTCACCCCTCCACTTT

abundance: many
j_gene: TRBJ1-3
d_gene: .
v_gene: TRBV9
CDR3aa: CASSDRARGLYF
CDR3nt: TGTGCCAGCAGCGACCGGGCCCGTGGCTTATATTTT

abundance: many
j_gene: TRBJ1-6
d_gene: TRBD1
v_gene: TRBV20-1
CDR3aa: CSARDPGQGNSPLHF
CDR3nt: TGCAGTGCTAGAGATCCCGGACAGGGAAATTCACCCCTCCACTTT

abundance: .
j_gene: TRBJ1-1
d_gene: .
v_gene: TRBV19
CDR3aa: CASSAGVRNTEAFF
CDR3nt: TGTGCCAGCAGCGCAGGGGTGAGGAACACTGAAGCTTTCTTT

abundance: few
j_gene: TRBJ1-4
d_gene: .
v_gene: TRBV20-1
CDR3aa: CSANRTPPEKLFF
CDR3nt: TGCAGTGCTAATAGGACACCTCCTGAAAAACTGTTTTTT

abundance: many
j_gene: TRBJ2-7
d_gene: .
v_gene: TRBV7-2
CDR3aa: CASSGGAHDLQYF
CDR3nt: TGTGCCAGCAGCGGGGGGGCGCACGACTTGCAGTACTTC

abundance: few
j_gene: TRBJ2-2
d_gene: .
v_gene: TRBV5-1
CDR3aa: CASSARSTGELFF
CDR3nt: TGCGCCAGCAGCGCACGGTCCACCGGGGAGCTGTTTTTT

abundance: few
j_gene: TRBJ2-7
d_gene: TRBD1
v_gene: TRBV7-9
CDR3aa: CASSQIKGTGYDEQYF
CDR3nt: TGCGCCAGCAGCCAGATAAAAGGGACAGGGTACGACGAGCAGTACTTC

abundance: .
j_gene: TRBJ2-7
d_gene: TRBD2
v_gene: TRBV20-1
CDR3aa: CSALTSGTGTYEQYF
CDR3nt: TGCAGTGCTCTGACTAGCGGGACAGGCACCTACGAGCAGTACTTC

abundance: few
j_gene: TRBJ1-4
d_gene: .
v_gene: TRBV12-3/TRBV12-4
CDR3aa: CASGNSYEKLFF
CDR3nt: TGTGCCAGCGGCAATAGTTACGAAAAACTGTTTTTT

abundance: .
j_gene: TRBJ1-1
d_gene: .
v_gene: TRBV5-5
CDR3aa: CASSLRQDGTEAFF
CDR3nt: TGTGCCAGCAGCCTCCGACAGGATGGCACTGAAGCTTTCTTT

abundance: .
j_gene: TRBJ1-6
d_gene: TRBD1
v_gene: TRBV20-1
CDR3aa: CSTGTGESPLHF
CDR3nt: TGCAGTACCGGGACAGGGGAGTCACCCCTCCACTTT

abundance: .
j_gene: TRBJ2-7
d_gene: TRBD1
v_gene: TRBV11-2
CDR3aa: CASSLSDRFPYEQYF
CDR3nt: TGTGCCAGCAGCTTATCGGACAGGTTCCCCTACGAGCAGTACTTC

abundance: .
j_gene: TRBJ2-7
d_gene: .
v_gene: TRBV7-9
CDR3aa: CASSGHLYEQYF
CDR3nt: TGTGCCAGCTCGGGACACCTTTACGAGCAGTACTTC

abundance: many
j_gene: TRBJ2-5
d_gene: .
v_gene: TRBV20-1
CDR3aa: CSARASRLETQYF
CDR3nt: TGCAGTGCTAGAGCTTCGAGGTTAGAGACCCAGTACTTC

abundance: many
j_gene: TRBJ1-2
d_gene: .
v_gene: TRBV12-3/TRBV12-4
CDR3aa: CASNNLLGGRGYTF
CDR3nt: TGTGCCAGCAATAACCTACTAGGTGGCCGGGGCTACACCTTC

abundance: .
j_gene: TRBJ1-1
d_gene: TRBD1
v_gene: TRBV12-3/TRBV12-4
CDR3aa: CASKGTGGTEAFF
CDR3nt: TGTGCCAGCAAAGGCACAGGGGGCACTGAAGCTTTCTTT

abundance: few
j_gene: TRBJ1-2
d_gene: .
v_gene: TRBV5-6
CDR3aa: CASSFPGAEGYTF
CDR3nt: TGTGCCAGCAGCTTCCCGGGGGCGGAAGGCTACACCTTC